These 24 T cell receptor beta chains share one sample of origin, sequenced in a study of blood T cell repertoires in COVID-19. The method was immunoSEQ multiplex PCR; TCRdb's version includes in-frame clones alone and lacks a portion of them. This sample yields fewer than 350,000 clones, of which about 90% are seen a single time; over 1% belongs to the top ten. The sequenced sample consisted of PBMCs or T cells enriched from blood (not recorded which). The receptors here all came from a woman aged 25-40 years who had been exposed to COVID-19.

The rearrangement joins TRBV14 to TRBJ2-7, with a weak D call TRBD2 (6 bases). Germline CDR1 SGHDN, CDR2 FVKESK. The CDR3 is made up of 15 amino acids. The V end lost 1 base, the J end lost 3 bases, and 13 bases lay between the germline ends. The CDR3 reads CASSQGNGRGYEQYF. CDR3 sequence (DNA): TGTGCCAGCAGCCAAGGAAACGGGAGAGGCTACGAGCAGTACTTC. Combining the CDR3 with reference TRBV14 and TRBJ2-7 gives the whole variable domain EAGVTQFPSHSVIEKGQTVTLRCDPISGHDNLYWYRRVMGKEIKFLLHFVKESKQDESGMPNNRFLAERTGGTYSTLKVQPAELEDSGVYFCASSQGNGRGYEQYFGPGTRLTVT.

V gene TRBV27 combines with J gene TRBJ1-2, with 7 bases aligning to TRBD1. The CDR3 has 16 amino acids. The germline CDR1 and CDR2 sequences are MNHEY and SMNVEV (reference sequence). Germline trimming cut 0 bases from V and 0 bases from J; bases unmatched to any gene: 4. CDR3: CASSLSRQGANYGYTF. Written as DNA, the CDR3 is TGTGCCAGCAGTTTATCGAGACAGGGAGCTAACTATGGCTACACCTTC.

In nucleotides, the CDR3 is TGCGCCAGCAGCCCAGGGGGTAGTGGAAACACCATATATTTT. Translating gives CASSPGGSGNTIYF. This chain uses TRBV4-1 with TRBJ1-3, with TRBD1 identical over 7 bases. The germline V gene encodes CDR1 MGHRA and CDR2 YSYEKL. The CDR3 has 14 amino acids. The V segment lost 4 bases and the J segment 3 bases; nucleotides outside the gene matches: 3.

The chain is built from TRBV2 and TRBJ2-1; a weak D match, TRBD2 (6 bases). The CDR3 is made up of 17 amino acids. The V and J ends lost 3 bases and 0 bases respectively, with 15 bases between them. Per germline, CDR1 SNHLY and CDR2 FYNNEI. Here the CDR3 DNA reads TGTGCCAGCAGTGACCGGACGGGACTGAGCTCCTACAATGAGCAGTTCTTC. Its protein product is CASSDRTGLSSYNEQFF.

The gene calls are TRBV6-5 and TRBJ2-1, with D hard to call. CDR1 MNHEY and CDR2 SVGAGI come from the germline V gene. With 2 bases removed from V and 7 bases from J, the gap between germline ends came to 9 bases. The CDR3 sequence is 13 residues long. This CDR3 reads CASSYGFGNEQFF. The CDR3 region has the DNA TGTGCCAGCAGTTACGGTTTCGGGAATGAGCAGTTCTTC.

Of note for this clone: The same CDR3 arises from other DNA sequences in this sample as well. The chain has TRBV7-9 and TRBJ1-2; D perhaps matches TRBD1 (5 bases). V was pared by 3 bases and J by 5 bases, with 10 bases between. Looked up from germline, CDR1 is SEHNR and CDR2 is FQNEAQ (reference sequence). The CDR3 covers 13 residues. Here the CDR3 reads CASSFDSGYGYTF. Written as DNA, the CDR3 is TGTGCCAGCAGCTTTGACAGTGGTTATGGCTACACCTTC.

This chain links TRBV7-8 with TRBJ2-2, with TRBD2 identical over 14 bases. Losses at the gene ends were 6 bases for V and 4 bases for J; bases not matched to a gene: 1. The CDR3 is made up of 15 amino acids. Germline V CDR1 and CDR2: SGHVS, FQNEAQ. CDR3 amino acids: CASRGLAGATGELFF. In DNA form, the CDR3 reads TGTGCCAGCAGGGGACTAGCGGGAGCCACCGGGGAGCTGTTTTTT.

The rearrangement uses TRBV18 and TRBJ2-2; 8 positions agree with TRBD1. The ends lost 3 bases at V and 1 base at J; junction bases unmatched: 10. The germline gives CDR1 KGHSH, CDR2 LQKENI. CDR3 length equals 18 residues. This CDR3 reads CASSPVPLDRGNTGELFF. CDR3 nucleotides: TGTGCCAGCTCACCGGTTCCTCTAGACAGGGGGAACACCGGGGAGCTGTTTTTT.

In its sample, this clone was seen once. DNA of the CDR3: TGTGCCAGCAGTTTATCGGGCGCCCCCCTCCACTTT. Translation: CASSLSGAPLHF. The chain combines TRBV27 with TRBJ1-6, with D hard to call. The CDR3 runs 12 residues. The germline V gene has CDR1 MNHEY and CDR2 SMNVEV (reference sequence). Trimming pared 0 bases from V and 13 bases from J, leaving 7 bases between.

The V gene is TRBV7-9, the J gene TRBJ2-2, with 12 nucleotides matching TRBD2. Trimming cost V 5 bases and J 5 bases; bases outside gene matches: 6. This CDR3 comprises 16 residues. The germline V gene has CDR1 SEHNR and CDR2 FQNEAQ (reference sequence). The CDR3 bases are TGTGCCAGCAGCCCGACTAGCGGGAGTGTAACCGGGGAGCTGTTTTTT. Protein product: CASSPTSGSVTGELFF.

This clone was detected a few times. The chain carries TRBV11-2 and TRBJ1-1; 8 bases agree with TRBD1. The germline V gene has CDR1 SGHAT and CDR2 FQNNGV. The V and J ends lost 1 base and 3 bases, in that order; junction bases with no gene match: 4. CDR3 length equals 15 residues. The CDR3 sequence is CASSLASTGDTEAFF. For the CDR3, the DNA is TGTGCCAGCAGCTTAGCCTCGACAGGGGACACTGAAGCTTTCTTT.

V is TRBV24-1 and J is TRBJ2-7; tentatively, D is TRBD1 (5 bases). CDR1 is KGHDR, CDR2 SFDVKD, per germline. The ends were cut back, 2 bases at V and 4 bases at J, with 14 bases in the middle. The CDR3 runs to 15 residues. DNA for the CDR3: TGTGCCACCAGTGATTCCTCGAGGACATGTTACGAGCAGTACTTC. Its protein is CATSDSSRTCYEQYF.

This rearrangement joins TRBV28 to TRBJ2-2, with 7 bases aligning to TRBD2. Germline CDR1 is MDHEN and CDR2 is SYDVKM. Germline trimming cut 3 bases from V and 3 bases from J; bases unmatched to any gene: 4. The CDR3 extends over 15 amino acids. CDR3 nucleotides: TGTGCCAGCAGTTTGGGCGGGAGTCACACCGGGGAGCTGTTTTTT. It translates to CASSLGGSHTGELFF.

This clone was observed once. The chain uses TRBV11-3 and TRBJ2-7; a weak D match, TRBD2 (5 bases). Looked up from germline, CDR1 is SGHNT and CDR2 is YENEEA. Trimming stripped 0 bases from V and 3 bases from J, with 12 bases between. The CDR3 contains 15 residues. The CDR3 DNA sequence: TGTGCCAGCAGCTTAGATCAGTTAGAGGGCTACGAGCAGTACTTC. This encodes CASSLDQLEGYEQYF. The full variable domain, its missing parts supplied by reference TRBV11-3 and TRBJ2-7, is EAGVVQSPRYKIIEKKQPVAFWCNPISGHNTLYWYLQNLGQGPELLIRYENEEAVDDSQLPKDRFSAERLKGVDSTLKIQPAELGDSAVYLCASSLDQLEGYEQYFGPGTRLTVT.

With respect to this clone: Other DNA sequences in this specimen translate into the identical CDR3. This chain links TRBV19 with TRBJ2-7, with TRBD1 matching 10 bases. Germline-derived CDR1 and CDR2 are LNHDA and SQIVND (reference sequence). Trimming took 3 bases from V and 2 from J; bases not matched to a gene: 1. The CDR3 extends over 14 amino acids. The CDR3 is CASSIGTGAYEQYF. In nucleotides, the CDR3 is TGTGCCAGTAGTATTGGGACAGGGGCCTACGAGCAGTACTTC.

This chain uses TRBV6-5 with TRBJ1-2; the D gene is possibly TRBD1 (6 bases). Trimming took 6 bases from V and 0 from J, leaving 11 bases between them. The CDR3 has 14 residues. In germline, CDR1 is MNHEY, CDR2 SVGAGI. CDR3 sequence (DNA): TGTGCCAGCAGCCTGGGACACGCTAACTATGGCTACACCTTC. Encoded protein: CASSLGHANYGYTF.

The chain carries TRBV7-9 and TRBJ2-7, with 13 bases fitting TRBD2. The CDR3 consists of 18 residues. The V gene's germline CDR1 is SEHNR and CDR2 FQNEAQ (reference sequence). The V gene end was trimmed by 0 bases and the J gene end by 4 bases; junction bases not matched to a gene: 9. The CDR3 nucleotides are TGTGCCAGCAGCTTAGCGCTCGGACTAGCGGGAGACGGGTACGAGCAGTACTTC. It encodes CASSLALGLAGDGYEQYF.

The chain joins TRBV19 to TRBJ2-5; perhaps TRBD2 as D (5 bases). The V and J ends lost 1 base and 9 bases respectively, with 12 bases between them. The CDR3 totals 13 residues. The germline gives CDR1 LNHDA, CDR2 SQIVND (reference sequence). Here the CDR3 DNA reads TGTGCCAGTAGTATAGGTCTAGCCTCCGCCCAGTACTTC. Translated: CASSIGLASAQYF.

The chain combines TRBV11-2 with TRBJ2-3; tentative D call: TRBD2 (6 bases). Germline V gene data show CDR1 as SGHAT and CDR2 as FQNNGV. V was clipped by 3 bases and J by 8 bases, with 9 bases between them. The CDR3 runs to 12 residues. The CDR3 region has the DNA TGTGCCAGCAGCTTCTCGGAGGGTACGCAGTATTTT. Its protein product is CASSFSEGTQYF.

The chain recombines TRBV28 with TRBJ2-3; 10 nucleotides line up with TRBD2. The germline V gene encodes CDR1 MDHEN and CDR2 SYDVKM. Trimming cost V 3 bases and J 4 bases; bases outside gene matches: 7. The CDR3 extends over 16 amino acids. This CDR3 reads CASSFTSGRAADTQYF. DNA for the CDR3: TGTGCCAGCAGTTTTACGAGCGGGAGGGCCGCAGATACGCAGTATTTT.

The genes are TRBV19 and TRBJ1-5, with D possibly matching TRBD1 (5 bases). Germline V gene sequence: CDR1 LNHDA, CDR2 SQIVND (reference sequence). With 11 bases removed from V and 1 base from J, the gap between germline ends came to 12 bases. The length of the CDR3 is 13 residues. CDR3: CASGAESNQPQHF. The DNA of the CDR3 is TGTGCCTCTGGGGCGGAAAGCAATCAGCCCCAGCATTTT.

The chain carries TRBV5-1 and TRBJ1-4; D is possibly TRBD1 (6 bases). The CDR3 totals 14 residues. Trimming left V 5 bases short and J 5 bases short, with 13 bases between. Germline CDR1 reads SGHRS; CDR2 reads YFSETQ. This CDR3 reads CASSRTVPNEKLFF. The DNA of the CDR3 is TGCGCCAGCAGTAGGACAGTGCCGAATGAAAAACTGTTTTTT.

V and J are TRBV14 and TRBJ2-3; 7 nucleotides align to TRBD2. Looked up from germline, CDR1 is SGHDN and CDR2 is FVKESK. The CDR3 has 17 residues. Trimming cost V 2 bases and J 6 bases; bases outside gene matches: 14. The CDR3 region is CASSQSFGGFRSDTQYF. CDR3 nucleotides: TGTGCCAGCAGCCAAAGTTTCGGGGGGTTTCGGTCGGATACGCAGTATTTT.

This clone has just one count. V is TRBV19 and J is TRBJ2-1, with 8 bases matching TRBD2. With 5 bases clipped from V and 6 bases from J, the junction kept 3 bases outside the gene matches. There are 13 residues in the CDR3. Germline V gives CDR1 LNHDA, CDR2 SQIVND (reference sequence). As DNA, the CDR3 is TGTGCCAGTAGTCGGCGGGGGGCCAATGAGCAGTTCTTC. It translates to CASSRRGANEQFF.